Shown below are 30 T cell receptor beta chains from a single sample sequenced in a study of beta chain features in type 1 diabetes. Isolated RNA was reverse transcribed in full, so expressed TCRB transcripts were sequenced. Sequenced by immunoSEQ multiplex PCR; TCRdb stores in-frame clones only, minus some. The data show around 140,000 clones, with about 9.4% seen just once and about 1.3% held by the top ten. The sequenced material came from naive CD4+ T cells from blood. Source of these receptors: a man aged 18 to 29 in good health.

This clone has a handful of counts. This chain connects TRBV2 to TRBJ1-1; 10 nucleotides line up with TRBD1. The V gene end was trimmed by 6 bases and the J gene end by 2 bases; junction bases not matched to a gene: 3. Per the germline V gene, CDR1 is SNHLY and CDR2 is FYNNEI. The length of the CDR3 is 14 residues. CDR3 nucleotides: TGTGCCAGCAGGGCGACAGGGGGCAACACTGAAGCTTTCTTT. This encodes CASRATGGNTEAFF.

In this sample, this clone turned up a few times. The CDR3 sequence is CASSGQGNTEAFF. The CDR3 DNA reads TGCGCCAGCAGCGGACAGGGGAACACTGAAGCTTTCTTT. The chain recombines TRBV5-1 with TRBJ1-1; 8 positions match TRBD1. The CDR3 consists of 13 residues. The junction had 0 bases not matched to a gene; V was cut back by 4 bases and J by 1 base. From germline, CDR1 is SGHRS and CDR2 YFSETQ. Using reference TRBV5-1 and TRBJ1-1 for the parts outside the CDR3, the full variable domain is KAGVTQTPRYLIKTRGQQVTLSCSPISGHRSVSWYQQTPGQGLQFLFEYFSETQRNKGNFPGRFSGRQFSNSRSEMNVSTLELGDSALYLCASSGQGNTEAFFGQGTRLTVV.

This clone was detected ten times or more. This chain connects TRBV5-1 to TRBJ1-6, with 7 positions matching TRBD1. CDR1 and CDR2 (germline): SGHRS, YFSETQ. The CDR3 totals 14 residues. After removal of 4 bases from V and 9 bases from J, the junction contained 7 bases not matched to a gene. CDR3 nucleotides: TGCGCCAGCAGCGCCGGGACAGAGGGTTCACCCCTCCACTTT. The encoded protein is CASSAGTEGSPLHF.

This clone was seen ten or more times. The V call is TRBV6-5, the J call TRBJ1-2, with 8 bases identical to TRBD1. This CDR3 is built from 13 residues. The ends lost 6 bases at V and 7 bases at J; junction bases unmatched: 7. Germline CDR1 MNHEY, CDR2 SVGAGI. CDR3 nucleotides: TGTGCCAGCAGCCCCGACAGGGGCAGTGGCTACACCTTC. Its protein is CASSPDRGSGYTF.

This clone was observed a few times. The CDR3 protein is CASSQGGGGKNIQYF. The CDR3 region has the DNA TGTGCCAGCAGCCAAGGCGGGGGGGGCAAAAACATTCAGTACTTC. The chain employs TRBV4-2 and TRBJ2-4; 9 bases are a match to TRBD2. CDR1 is LGHNA and CDR2 is YNFKEQ in the germline V gene. The CDR3 sequence is 15 residues long. The V gene end was trimmed by 1 base and the J gene end by 3 bases; junction bases not matched to a gene: 1.

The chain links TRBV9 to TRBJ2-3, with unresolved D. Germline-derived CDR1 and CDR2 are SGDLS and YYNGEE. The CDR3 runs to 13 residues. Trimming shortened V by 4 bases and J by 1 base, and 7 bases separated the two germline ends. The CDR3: CASSLRGTDTQYF. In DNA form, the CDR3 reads TGTGCCAGCAGCTTACGGGGCACAGATACGCAGTATTTT. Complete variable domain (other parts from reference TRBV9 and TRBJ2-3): DSGVTQTPKHLITATGQRVTLRCSPRSGDLSVYWYQQSLDQGLQFLIQYYNGEERAKGNILERFSAQQFPDLHSELNLSSLELGDSALYFCASSLRGTDTQYFGPGTRLTVL.

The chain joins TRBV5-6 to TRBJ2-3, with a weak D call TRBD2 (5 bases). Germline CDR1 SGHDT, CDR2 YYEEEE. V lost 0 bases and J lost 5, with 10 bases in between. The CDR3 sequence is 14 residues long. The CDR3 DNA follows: TGTGCCAGCAGCTTGGGAGGGCCGGGAGATACGCAGTATTTT. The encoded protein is CASSLGGPGDTQYF.

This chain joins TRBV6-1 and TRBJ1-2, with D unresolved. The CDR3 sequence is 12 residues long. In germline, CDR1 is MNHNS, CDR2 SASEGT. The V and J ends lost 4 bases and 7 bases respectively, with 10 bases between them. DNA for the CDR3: TGTGCCAGCAGTGCGTCCCGTGTTGGCTACACCTTC. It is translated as CASSASRVGYTF.

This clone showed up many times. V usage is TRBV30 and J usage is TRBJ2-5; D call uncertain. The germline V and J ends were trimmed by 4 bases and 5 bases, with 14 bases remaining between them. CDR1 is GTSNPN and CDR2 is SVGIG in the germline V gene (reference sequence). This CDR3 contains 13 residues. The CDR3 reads CAWNGPIQETQYF. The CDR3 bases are TGTGCCTGGAATGGGCCTATTCAGGAGACCCAGTACTTC.

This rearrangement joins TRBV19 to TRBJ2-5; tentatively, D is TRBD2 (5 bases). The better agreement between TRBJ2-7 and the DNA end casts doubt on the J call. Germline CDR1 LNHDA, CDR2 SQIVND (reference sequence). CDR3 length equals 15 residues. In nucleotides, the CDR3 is TGTGCCAGTAGTTCCAGGACGGGGAGCTCCTACGAGCAGTACTTC. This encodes CASSSRTGSSYEQYF.

The CDR3 spells CASSLDRAYGYTF. CDR3 nucleotides: TGTGCCAGCAGCTTGGACAGGGCCTATGGCTACACCTTC. The chain combines TRBV5-4 with TRBJ1-2; D might be TRBD1 (6 bases). This CDR3 contains 13 residues. V lost 0 bases, J lost 4 bases, and 7 bases lay in between. Germline loops: CDR1 SGHNT, CDR2 YYREEE (reference sequence).

CDR3 residues: CATSRVGEGQPQHF. The CDR3 nucleotides are TGTGCCACCAGCAGAGTGGGAGAAGGCCAGCCCCAGCATTTT. This sequence joins TRBV15 and TRBJ1-5; D remains ambiguous. Germline assignment: CDR1 LNHNV and CDR2 YYDKDF (reference sequence). The length of the CDR3 is 14 residues. The V and J ends lost 1 base and 7 bases respectively, with 11 bases between them. Based on the CDR3 plus reference TRBV15 and TRBJ1-5, the full variable domain is DAMVIQNPRYQVTQFGKPVTLSCSQTLNHNVMYWYQQKSSQAPKLLFHYYDKDFNNEADTPDNFQSRRPNTSFCFLDIRSPGLGDTAMYLCATSRVGEGQPQHFGDGTRLSIL.

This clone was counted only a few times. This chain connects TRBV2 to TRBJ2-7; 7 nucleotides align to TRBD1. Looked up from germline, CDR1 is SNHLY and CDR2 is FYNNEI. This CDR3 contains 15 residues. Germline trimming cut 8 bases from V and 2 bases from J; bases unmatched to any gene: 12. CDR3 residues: CASYNPGQKTYEQYF. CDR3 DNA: TGTGCCAGCTACAACCCGGGACAGAAAACCTACGAGCAGTACTTC. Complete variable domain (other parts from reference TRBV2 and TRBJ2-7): EPEVTQTPSHQVTQMGQEVILRCVPISNHLYFYWYRQILGQKVEFLVSFYNNEISEKSEIFDDQFSVERPDGSNFTLKIRSTKLEDSAMYFCASYNPGQKTYEQYFGPGTRLTVT.

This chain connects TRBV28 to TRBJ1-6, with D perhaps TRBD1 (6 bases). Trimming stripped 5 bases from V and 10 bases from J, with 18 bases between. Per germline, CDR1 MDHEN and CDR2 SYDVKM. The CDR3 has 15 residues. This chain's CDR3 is CASSAHRDRHSPLHF. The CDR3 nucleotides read TGTGCCAGCAGTGCCCACAGGGATCGGCACTCACCCCTCCACTTT.

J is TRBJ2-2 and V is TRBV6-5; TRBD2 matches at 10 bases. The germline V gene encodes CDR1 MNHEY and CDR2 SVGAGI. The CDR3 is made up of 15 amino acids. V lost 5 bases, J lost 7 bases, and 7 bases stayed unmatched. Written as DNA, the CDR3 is TGTGCCAGCAGTACCAGCGGGGGGGTCGGCGGGGAGCTGTTTTTT. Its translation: CASSTSGGVGGELFF.

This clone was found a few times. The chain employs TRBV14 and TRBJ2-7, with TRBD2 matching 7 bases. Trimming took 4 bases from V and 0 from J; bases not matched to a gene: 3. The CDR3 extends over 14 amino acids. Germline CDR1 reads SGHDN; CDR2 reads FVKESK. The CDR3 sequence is CASSPRGGSYEQYF. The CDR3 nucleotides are TGTGCCAGCAGCCCCCGCGGGGGCTCCTACGAGCAGTACTTC.

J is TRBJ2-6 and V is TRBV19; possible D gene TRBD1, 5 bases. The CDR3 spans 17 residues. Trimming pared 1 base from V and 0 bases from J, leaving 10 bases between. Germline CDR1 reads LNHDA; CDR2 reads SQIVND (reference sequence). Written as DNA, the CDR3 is TGTGCCAGTAGTATAGGTTGGGGCTACTCTGGGGCCAACGTCCTGACTTTC. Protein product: CASSIGWGYSGANVLTF.

CDR3 nucleotide sequence: TGTGCCAGCAGCTTATCCCTTGGGGGGGCCGGGGAGCTGTTTTTT. Translation: CASSLSLGGAGELFF. The rearrangement links TRBV7-9 to TRBJ2-2; 7 nucleotides agree with TRBD2. There are 15 residues in the CDR3. Per germline, CDR1 SEHNR and CDR2 FQNEAQ (reference sequence). V trimming: 2 bases; J trimming: 6 bases; junction bases outside the gene matches: 6.

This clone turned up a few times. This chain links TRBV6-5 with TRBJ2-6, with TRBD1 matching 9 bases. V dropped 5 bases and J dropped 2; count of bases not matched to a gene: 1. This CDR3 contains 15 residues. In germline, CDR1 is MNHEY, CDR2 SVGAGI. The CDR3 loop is CASSTGGAGANVLTF. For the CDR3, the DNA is TGTGCCAGCAGTACAGGGGGCGCTGGGGCCAACGTCCTGACTTTC.

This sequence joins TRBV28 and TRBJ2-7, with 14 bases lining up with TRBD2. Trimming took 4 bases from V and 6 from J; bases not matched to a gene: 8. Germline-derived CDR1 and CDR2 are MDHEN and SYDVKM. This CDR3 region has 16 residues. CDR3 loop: CASSSEGLAGGSEQYF. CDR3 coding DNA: TGTGCCAGCAGTTCTGAAGGACTAGCGGGGGGTTCCGAGCAGTACTTC.

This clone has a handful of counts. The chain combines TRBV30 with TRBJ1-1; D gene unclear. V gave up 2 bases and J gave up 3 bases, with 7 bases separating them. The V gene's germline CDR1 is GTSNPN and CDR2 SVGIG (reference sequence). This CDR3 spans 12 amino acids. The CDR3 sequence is CAWSRGYTEAFF. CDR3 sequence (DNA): TGTGCCTGGAGTCGAGGTTACACTGAAGCTTTCTTT.

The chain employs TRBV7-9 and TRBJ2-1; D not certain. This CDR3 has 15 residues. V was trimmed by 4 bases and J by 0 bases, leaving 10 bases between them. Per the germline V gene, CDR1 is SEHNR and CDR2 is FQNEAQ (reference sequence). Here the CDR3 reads CASSSRAGSYNEQFF. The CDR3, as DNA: TGTGCCAGCAGCTCCCGCGCAGGCTCCTACAATGAGCAGTTCTTC.

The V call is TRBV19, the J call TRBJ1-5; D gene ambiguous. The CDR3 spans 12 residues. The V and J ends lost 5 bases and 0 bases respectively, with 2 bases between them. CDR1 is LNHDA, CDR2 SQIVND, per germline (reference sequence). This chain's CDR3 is CASSYSNQPQHF. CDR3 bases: TGTGCCAGTAGTTATAGCAATCAGCCCCAGCATTTT.

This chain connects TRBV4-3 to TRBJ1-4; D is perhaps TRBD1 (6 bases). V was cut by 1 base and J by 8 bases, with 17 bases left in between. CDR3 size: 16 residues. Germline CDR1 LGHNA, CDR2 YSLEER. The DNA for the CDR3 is TGCGCCAGCAGCCAAGCCCGGGGCAGGGGCGGGGAAAAACTGTTTTTT. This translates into CASSQARGRGGEKLFF.

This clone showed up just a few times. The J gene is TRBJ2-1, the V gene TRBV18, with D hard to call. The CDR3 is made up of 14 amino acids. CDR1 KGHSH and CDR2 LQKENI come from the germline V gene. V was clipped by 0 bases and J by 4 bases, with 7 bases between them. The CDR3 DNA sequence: TGTGCCAGCTCACCACCTTCAGTTTACAATGAGCAGTTCTTC. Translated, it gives CASSPPSVYNEQFF.

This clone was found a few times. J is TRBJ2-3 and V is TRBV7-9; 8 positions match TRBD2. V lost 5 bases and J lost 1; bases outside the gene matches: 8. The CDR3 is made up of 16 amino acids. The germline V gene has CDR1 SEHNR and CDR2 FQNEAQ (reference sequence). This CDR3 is CASSVGRRGGTDTQYF. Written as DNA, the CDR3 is TGTGCCAGCAGCGTAGGCCGGCGGGGGGGCACAGATACGCAGTATTTT.

In DNA, the CDR3 is TGTGCCAGCAGCTTAGATCGGGGTGATGGCTACACCTTC. Amino acid sequence: CASSLDRGDGYTF. The chain has TRBV7-2 and TRBJ1-2; D gene unclear. The CDR3 runs 13 residues. V lost 1 base to trimming and J lost 6 bases, with 9 bases between them. Germline V gene sequence: CDR1 SGHTA, CDR2 FQGNSA. Based on the CDR3 plus reference TRBV7-2 and TRBJ1-2, the full variable domain is GAGVSQSPSNKVTEKGKDVELRCDPISGHTALYWYRQSLGQGLEFLIYFQGNSAPDKSGLPSDRFSAERTGGSVSTLTIQRTQQEDSAVYLCASSLDRGDGYTFGSGTRLTVV.

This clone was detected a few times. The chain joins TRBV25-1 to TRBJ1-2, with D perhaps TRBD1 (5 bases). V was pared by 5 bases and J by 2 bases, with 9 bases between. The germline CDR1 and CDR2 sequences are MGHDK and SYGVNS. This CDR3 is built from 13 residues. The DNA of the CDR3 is TGTGCCAGCAGTCGGGGGGGAAACTATGGCTACACCTTC. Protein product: CASSRGGNYGYTF.

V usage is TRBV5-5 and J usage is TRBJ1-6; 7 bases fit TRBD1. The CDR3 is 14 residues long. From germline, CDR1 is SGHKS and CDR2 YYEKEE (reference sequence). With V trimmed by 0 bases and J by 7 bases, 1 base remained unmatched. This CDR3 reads CASSLEGGNSPLHF. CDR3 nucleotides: TGTGCCAGCAGCTTGGAAGGGGGCAATTCACCCCTCCACTTT.

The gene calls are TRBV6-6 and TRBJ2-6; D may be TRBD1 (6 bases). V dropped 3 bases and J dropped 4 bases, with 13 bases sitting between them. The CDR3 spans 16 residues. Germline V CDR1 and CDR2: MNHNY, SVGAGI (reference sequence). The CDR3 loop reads CASSYSVGAGANVLTF. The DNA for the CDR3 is TGTGCCAGCAGTTATTCAGTGGGGGCAGGGGCCAACGTCCTGACTTTC.